This T cell receptor (beta chain) comes out of a study of vaccination and CD4 T cells after COVID-19 (dated by TCRdb to between 2020 and 2023). Regarding the study in general: SARS-CoV-2 positivity had been established in the convalescent patients by nasal swab PCR, and mild disease was recorded in several of these patients and severe disease in one. Post-COVID blood samples from convalescent patients were collected a median of around 110 days after diagnosis, with a range of 35 to 161 days. Participants got two doses of the Pfizer-BioNTech BNT162b2 vaccine (n=8) or two doses of the Moderna mRNA-1273 vaccine (n=2). For stimulating the cultures, overlapping spike peptide pools were used, derived from SARS-CoV-2 as well as from the common cold coronaviruses HCoV-NL63, HCoV-OC43 and HCoV-229E. Six males and four females were included in the convalescent cohort, with two Hispanic individuals, seven Caucasians, two Asians and one multiracial person represented. As controls, cultures received a CEFX viral epitope pool (the positive control), an HIV-1 Nef peptide pool (the negative control), or no peptide at all. In 10 COVID-19 convalescent patients and a handful of infection-naive healthy vaccine recipients, the spike-specific CD4+ TCR repertoire before mRNA vaccination was compared with the repertoire after mRNA vaccination. The time from the second vaccine dose to post-vaccine blood sampling had a median of approximately 72 days and ranged from about 14 to 241 days.

Comment on this clonotype: The target of this receptor is not known. Within one base of it there is no much larger clone, and no base qualities were kept.

Overall study outcomes, separate from this receptor: The median count of SARS-CoV-2-reactive clonotypes went up from 20 to 25 after infection to more than 30 after vaccination, although the change was not significant. Of the vaccine-specific clones in convalescent patients, 304 of 307, or nearly all, reacted only to SARS-CoV-2 spike and did not cross-react with common cold coronaviruses. Relatively few convalescent patients were included in the study, and early timepoints after natural infection were not analyzed. In convalescent patients, a median approximately 86% of post-vaccine SARS-CoV-2-reactive clones were detected only after vaccination, and vaccine-specific priming was suggested by this finding.

The CDR3 has 15 amino acids, counting the end cysteine and phenylalanine. The sequence is cut down to CDR3 DNA, 45 bases in frame from base 1. V is clipped by 2 bases and J by 8 bases, and the sequence between their germline boundaries is 16 bases long. For CDR1 and CDR2, the germline V gene lists SGHTA and FQGNSA. Receptor libraries were prepared by PCR. At the Johns Hopkins FTIC core, DNA from the cultured CD4+ T cells underwent TCR sequencing with the Oncomine TCR Beta short-read assay. The QIAamp micro DNA kit was used to extract genomic DNA from the cultured CD4+ T cells. Oncomine TCR Beta libraries from cultured CD4+ T cells were pooled using unique dual indexes and sequenced on an Illumina iSeq 100. As for how the authors treated the data: Non-productive sequences were removed, and CDR3s that did not start with C, did not end with F or W, or were shorter than 7 amino acids were discarded. The MANAFEST web application was used to identify antigen-specific clonotypes by comparing peptide-stimulated wells against reference wells and other culture wells. An FDR below 0.05, an odds ratio above 5, and a productive frequency above 0.1% in at least two of three replicate wells were required for clones to be considered positive. A clonotype counted as cross-reactive if it showed significant expansion both in the SARS-CoV-2 spike wells and in at least one common cold coronavirus spike condition. Similarity between CDR3 sequences was evaluated in R version 3.6.1 using Levenshtein distances (stringdist) and unrooted phylogenetic trees (ape). TCRdb trimmed public reads at Q25 via fastp, called clones via MiXCR and kept in-frame beta chains. Each CDR3 protein appears once, grouped with its most common genes and DNA. The V and J calls here are based on TCRdb, not the publication. Recorded for this sample are around 19,000 distinct CDR3 sequences; more than 40% of them occurred a single time. Of the sample, 3% to 4% is held by the ten largest clones.

The treatment or condition tag for this specimen amounts to: approximately 10-day PBMC culture with coronavirus spike peptide pools or control peptides (ViraFEST assay). The ViraFEST assay was used in the study, in which antigen-specific T cells were expanded with peptide pools and expanded clonotypes were subsequently identified by TCR sequencing. The convalescent patients' positive SARS-CoV-2 PCR tests were from March to December 2020, which was before the Alpha, Beta and Delta variants emerged in the United States. Each well held millions of PBMCs cultured in IMDM containing approximately 5% human AB serum and about 10 IU/ml IL-2, with 8.5 to 10 ug/ml peptide pools added. Half of the culture medium was replaced with fresh IL-2-containing medium on days 3 and 7. After 10 days of culture, CD4+ T cells were isolated by negative selection using the EasySep CD4+ T cell isolation kit. Ficoll-Paque Plus gradient centrifugation was used to isolate PBMCs from whole blood, and the isolated PBMCs were then either used fresh or cryopreserved at -140C. In general, triplicate wells were set up for every culture condition.

This receptor was identified in a human donor who had recovered from COVID-19. The specimen was CD4+ T cells from blood, cultured in vitro. The sequence is built from TRBV7-2 and TRBJ2-1; D gene: possibly TRBD2, on 5 matching bases. This receptor carries the CDR3 CASSLSRVGVDEQFF. The nucleotide sequence is given as TGTGCCAGCAGCTTATCTCGGGTGGGAGTGGATGAGCAGTTCTTC.